Presented here are 14 T cell receptor beta chains from one specimen sequenced in a study of T cell responses to AZD1222 COVID-19 vaccine. Measured with immunoSEQ multiplex PCR; TCRdb has only the in-frame clones, and not every one. The sample shows some 130,000 clones, around 93% of them seen only once. This sample comprised peripheral blood, obtained 28 days after the second AZD1222 dose. Receptors originate from an adult who received the AZD1222 COVID-19 vaccine.

A few counts support this clone. This chain uses TRBV5-8 with TRBJ1-4; tentative D call: TRBD1 (6 bases). Looked up from germline, CDR1 is SGHTS and CDR2 is YDEGEE. The CDR3 contains 14 residues. V lost 4 bases, J lost 10 bases, and 17 bases lay in between. The CDR3 reads CASSLERTDRKLFF. The CDR3 coding sequence is TGTGCCAGCAGCCTAGAACGGACAGACCGAAAACTGTTTTTT.

Only a few counts were recorded for this clone. The rearrangement uses TRBV12-3 or TRBV12-4 and TRBJ1-1; no firm D call. V lost 8 bases and J 11 bases, leaving 15 bases between the germline ends. This CDR3 has 11 amino acids. The CDR3 DNA sequence: TGTGCCAGCCTCGGGCGGCGAGGTGCTTTCTTT. It is translated as CASLGRRGAFF.

The gene calls are TRBV19 and TRBJ2-1, with 8 bases fitting TRBD2. The CDR3 spans 15 residues. Trimming cost V 3 bases and J 2 bases; bases outside gene matches: 3. Germline CDR1 reads LNHDA; CDR2 reads SQIVND (reference sequence). The CDR3 nucleotides read TGTGCCAGTAGTATGGGACTAGGCGCCTACAATGAGCAGTTCTTC. It is translated as CASSMGLGAYNEQFF.

This clone was seen once. This CDR3 is also generated by other DNA sequences in the sample. The chain has TRBV15 and TRBJ2-7; D ambiguous. V gave up 0 bases and J gave up 4 bases, with 7 bases separating them. CDR3 length: 13 amino acids. From germline, CDR1 is LNHNV and CDR2 YYDKDF (reference sequence). The CDR3 DNA follows: TGTGCCACCAGCAGAGATTTGAGTTACGAGCAGTACTTC. This codes for CATSRDLSYEQYF. Filled out from reference TRBV15 and TRBJ2-7, the complete variable domain reads DAMVIQNPRYQVTQFGKPVTLSCSQTLNHNVMYWYQQKSSQAPKLLFHYYDKDFNNEADTPDNFQSRRPNTSFCFLDIRSPGLGDTAMYLCATSRDLSYEQYFGPGTRLTVT.

The rearrangement joins TRBV7-9 to TRBJ1-2; unclear D gene. With 0 bases removed from V and 4 bases from J, the gap between germline ends came to 12 bases. Looked up from germline, CDR1 is SEHNR and CDR2 is FQNEAQ (reference sequence). There are 15 residues in the CDR3. The CDR3 loop is CASSLAEQIFYGYTF. CDR3 nucleotides: TGTGCCAGCAGCTTAGCTGAGCAGATCTTCTATGGCTACACCTTC.

The chain carries TRBV4-1 and TRBJ1-6, with unresolved D. The V gene's germline CDR1 is MGHRA and CDR2 YSYEKL. Trimming took off 5 bases at V and 7 bases at J, with 18 bases between the two ends. The CDR3 is 16 amino acids. CDR3 amino acids: CASSLHPGDLNSPLHF. The CDR3 region has the DNA TGCGCCAGCAGCTTACATCCGGGTGATCTGAATTCACCCCTCCACTTT.

The rearrangement uses TRBV2 and TRBJ1-5, with D unclear. Germline V CDR1 and CDR2: SNHLY, FYNNEI. The CDR3 has 17 residues. V was pared by 3 bases and J by 1 base, with 16 bases between. CDR3 in amino acids: CASSDRMGRKSNQPQHF. CDR3 DNA sequence: TGTGCCAGCAGTGATCGTATGGGGAGGAAGAGCAATCAGCCCCAGCATTTT.

This chain connects TRBV27 to TRBJ1-1, with D perhaps matching TRBD1 (5 bases). The germline V gene has CDR1 MNHEY and CDR2 SMNVEV (reference sequence). The CDR3 length is 14 residues. V gave up 0 bases and J gave up 8 bases, with 13 bases separating them. The CDR3 nucleotides read TGTGCCAGCAGTTTATCCGGGGCGGTTGGAGAAGCTTTCTTT. Amino acid sequence: CASSLSGAVGEAFF.

In its sample, this clone was seen once. The same CDR3 arises from other DNA sequences in this sample as well. The J gene is TRBJ1-2, the V gene TRBV18; no clear D. CDR1 KGHSH and CDR2 LQKENI come from the germline V gene. The CDR3 totals 13 residues. The V end lost 6 bases, the J end lost 4 bases, and 12 bases lay between the germline ends. CDR3 in DNA: TGTGCCAGCTCCCCCGACGGACTCTATGGCTACACCTTC. Amino acid sequence: CASSPDGLYGYTF.

The chain is built from TRBV24-1 and TRBJ2-1, with unresolved D. Trimming removed 5 bases from V and 1 base from J, with 11 bases in between. This CDR3 contains 15 residues. Per the germline V gene, CDR1 is KGHDR and CDR2 is SFDVKD. The CDR3 coding sequence is TGTGCCACCAGTGCTCGGACGGTATCCTACAATGAGCAGTTCTTC. Encoded protein: CATSARTVSYNEQFF.

V usage is TRBV2 and J usage is TRBJ1-3; D not certain. This CDR3 is built from 13 residues. From germline, CDR1 is SNHLY and CDR2 FYNNEI. With 8 bases removed from V and 0 bases from J, the gap between germline ends came to 8 bases. The CDR3: CASSIHSGNTIYF. CDR3 DNA: TGTGCCAGCTCAATCCACTCTGGAAACACCATATATTTT.

The V and J genes are TRBV5-4 and TRBJ2-7; tentatively, D is TRBD1 (5 bases). The CDR3 covers 14 residues. Trimming shortened V by 1 base and J by 1 base, and 9 bases separated the two germline ends. The germline V gene has CDR1 SGHNT and CDR2 YYREEE (reference sequence). The CDR3 loop reads CASSLWQGSYEQYF. The CDR3 nucleotides are TGTGCCAGCAGCTTGTGGCAGGGATCCTACGAGCAGTACTTC.

This chain joins TRBV5-1 and TRBJ2-7; 7 bases match TRBD1. CDR3 size: 17 residues. Germline CDR1 reads SGHRS; CDR2 reads YFSETQ. The junction had 12 bases not matched to a gene; V was cut back by 1 base and J by 2 bases. CDR3 DNA sequence: TGCGCCAGCAGCTTGTACAACAGGGGCATACCCGCCTACGAGCAGTACTTC. Residues: CASSLYNRGIPAYEQYF. Full variable domain (rest looked up from reference TRBV5-1 and TRBJ2-7): KAGVTQTPRYLIKTRGQQVTLSCSPISGHRSVSWYQQTPGQGLQFLFEYFSETQRNKGNFPGRFSGRQFSNSRSEMNVSTLELGDSALYLCASSLYNRGIPAYEQYFGPGTRLTVT.

The rearrangement links TRBV28 to TRBJ1-4; 7 bases map to TRBD1. Per germline, CDR1 MDHEN and CDR2 SYDVKM. The CDR3 is made up of 14 amino acids. The V and J ends lost 4 bases and 4 bases, in that order; junction bases with no gene match: 3. CDR3 protein: CASSSGQDNEKLFF. DNA of the CDR3: TGTGCCAGCAGTTCCGGACAGGATAATGAAAAACTGTTTTTT.